The rows below give T cell receptor beta chains drawn from one sample of a study of T-cell memory formation after mild COVID-19. MiXCR was run by TCRdb on the 5' RACE reads, yielding one entry per CDR3 protein. The sample contains fewer than 350,000 distinct CDR3 sequences, around 15% of which appear only once. Sequencing input: PBMCs or a T cell subset sorted from them (not recorded which). The origin of the receptors is a man aged 18 to 30 who had mild COVID-19 (a few samples of this study predate the infection). Cell type and time point are not known. The CDR3 runs from the conserved cysteine through the conserved F or W. Fields, in order: clone size, D gene, V gene, J gene, CDR3 DNA, CDR3 protein. D genes are given only for firm matches. The size entry is marked missing in some rows and otherwise reads once, few, many or a size class.

>.|.|TRBV14|TRBJ1-1
TGTGCCAGCAGCCAGTATCAGGGCGGTGAAGCTTTCTTT
CASSQYQGGEAFF
>.|TRBD2|TRBV20-1|TRBJ2-3
TGCAGTGTAGAGCGGGGGGCCGATGATACGCAGTATTTT
CSVERGADDTQYF
>few|TRBD2|TRBV5-1|TRBJ2-7
TGCGCCAGCAGCCCGGGACTAGGGAGCTACGAGCAGTACTTC
CASSPGLGSYEQYF
>.|.|TRBV12-5|TRBJ2-1
TGTGCTAGTGGTCCACGGTCCGGCAATGAGCAGTTCTTC
CASGPRSGNEQFF
>.|TRBD1|TRBV6-2/TRBV6-3|TRBJ2-7
TGTGCCAGCAGACCGGTTACAGGGGGCCGCGACGAGCAGTACTTC
CASRPVTGGRDEQYF
>.|.|TRBV4-3|TRBJ2-2
TGCGCCAGCAACAAGTTGGTAGATACCGGGGAGCTGTTTTTT
CASNKLVDTGELFF
>.|.|TRBV5-1|TRBJ2-2
TGCGCCAGCAGCTTGATCACCTCCACCGGGGAGCTGTTTTTT
CASSLITSTGELFF
>.|TRBD1|TRBV5-1|TRBJ2-7
TGCGCCAGCAGCCTACCCGGGACAGGATCCTACGAGCAGTACTTC
CASSLPGTGSYEQYF
>.|.|TRBV30|TRBJ2-3
TGTGCCTGGAGTGTACTCCCGGGGGCCAGCACAGATACGCAGTATTTT
CAWSVLPGASTDTQYF
>few|.|TRBV2|TRBJ2-3
TGTGCCAGCAGTGAACAGAGCACTTTCGGAGAGGAGTATTTT
CASSEQSTFGEEYF
>.|TRBD2|TRBV6-6|TRBJ2-1
TGTGCCAGCAGTTATGCTAGCGGGGGGGATGAGCAGTTCTTC
CASSYASGGDEQFF